Following are 15 T cell receptor beta chains from one sample sequenced in a study of T-cell memory formation after mild COVID-19. MiXCR was run by TCRdb on the 5' RACE reads, yielding one entry per CDR3 protein. The table lists around 250,000 distinct CDR3 sequences, roughly a tenth of them singletons. The sequencing input was PBMCs or a T cell subset sorted from them (not recorded which). The source of these receptors is a man between 18 and 29 years old who had mild COVID-19 (a few samples of this study predate the infection). Cell type and time point are not known.

The CDR3 DNA is TGTGCCAGCAGCAAGTACCCAGGGGAGACCCAGTACTTC. Residues: CASSKYPGETQYF. V is TRBV21-1 and J is TRBJ2-5; TRBD1 reflects the table's D call only, with no check against the DNA. TRBV21-1 is shown as a pseudogene. The CDR3 has 13 amino acids.

This clonotype has only one observation. The rearrangement joins TRBV7-3 to TRBJ2-5; D tentatively fits TRBD1 or TRBD2 (7 bases each). The V end lost 5 bases, the J end lost 5 bases, and 15 bases lay between the germline ends. Germline CDR1 is SGHTA and CDR2 is FQGTGA. The CDR3 is 14 amino acids. CDR3 sequence (DNA): TGTGCCAGCAGCCAGGGGGGGCAGGCTGAGACCCAGTACTTC. Translation gives CASSQGGQAETQYF.

This sequence joins TRBV6-5 and TRBJ2-5; no clear D. The V gene lost 4 bases and the J gene lost 2 bases, with 17 bases spanning the gap. Germline V gene lookup returns CDR1 MNHEY and CDR2 SVGAGI. CDR3 length equals 16 residues. CDR3 residues: CASSSNPHGIQETQYF. DNA of the CDR3: TGTGCCAGCAGTTCCAATCCACACGGAATACAAGAGACCCAGTACTTC.

This clonotype was counted between two and nine times. The chain couples TRBV6-5 to TRBJ1-1; a possible D gene is TRBD1 (5 bases). The CDR3 is made up of 13 amino acids. V was trimmed by 6 bases and J by 3 bases, leaving 11 bases between them. Germline values: CDR1 MNHEY, CDR2 SVGAGI. The CDR3 DNA follows: TGTGCCAGCAGCAAGGGACGGTACACTGAAGCTTTCTTT. Its translation is CASSKGRYTEAFF.

A remark on this clonotype: This may be a read error: a much more frequent sequence differs by one nucleotide. V is TRBV6-6 and J is TRBJ2-5; either TRBD1 or TRBD2 may fit D (6 bases each). The V end lost 0 bases, the J end lost 7 bases, and 15 bases lay between the germline ends. The germline V gene has CDR1 MNHNY and CDR2 SVGAGI (reference sequence). The CDR3 runs to 15 residues. This CDR3 is CASSYSTKGGGTQYF. The CDR3 nucleotides are TGTGCCAGCAGTTACTCTACGAAGGGGGGAGGGACCCAGTACTTC.

This clonotype was recorded a few times. Here the CDR3 DNA reads TGTGCCAGCAGCTCCTCGCAGGGGGCGTTCGGCTACACCTTC. Amino acid sequence: CASSSSQGAFGYTF. The chain recombines TRBV7-8 with TRBJ1-2; 8 nucleotides agree with TRBD1. This CDR3 has 14 residues. The germline CDR1 and CDR2 sequences are SGHVS and FQNEAQ. Trimming cost V 4 bases and J 8 bases; bases outside gene matches: 9. The full variable domain, in which reference TRBV7-8 and TRBJ1-2 provide the parts outside the CDR3, is GAGVSQSPRYKVAKRGQDVALRCDPISGHVSLFWYQQALGQGPEFLTYFQNEAQLDKSGLPSDRFFAERPEGSVSTLKIQRTQQEDSAVYLCASSSSQGAFGYTFGSGTRLTVV.

CDR3 bases: TGTGCCAGCAGTGTTTGGGACTCCTACTACAATGAGCAGTTCTTC. It encodes CASSVWDSYYNEQFF. The rearrangement links TRBV9 to TRBJ2-1; possibly TRBD2 for D (6 bases). The CDR3 is made up of 15 amino acids. Per the germline V gene, CDR1 is SGDLS and CDR2 is YYNGEE. Trimming cost V 5 bases and J 3 bases, with 15 bases left between them.

This clonotype was counted between two and nine times. This chain joins TRBV7-3 and TRBJ1-2, with a tentative D call TRBD1 (5 bases). This CDR3 contains 13 residues. V was clipped by 5 bases and J by 8 bases, with 15 bases between them. CDR1 is SGHTA, CDR2 FQGTGA, per germline. CDR3 coding DNA: TGTGCCAGCAGCGGGTCCGCGGGGGACGGCTACACCTTC. Protein: CASSGSAGDGYTF.

This clonotype was counted between two and nine times. The rearrangement joins TRBV5-8 to TRBJ2-7; 10 nucleotides line up with TRBD1. The germline V gene has CDR1 SGHTS and CDR2 YDEGEE. V shed 4 bases, J shed 1 base, and the junction held 14 bases outside the gene matches. This CDR3 has 18 amino acids. CDR3 amino acids: CASSTVIVRDRGSYEQYV. The CDR3 DNA reads TGTGCCAGCAGCACCGTTATCGTCCGGGACAGGGGATCCTACGAGCAGTACGTC.

J is TRBJ1-2 and V is TRBV6-1, with D possibly TRBD1 on 6 matching bases. The V end was cut by 6 bases, the J end by 5 bases, with 16 bases between. The germline CDR1 and CDR2 sequences are MNHNS and SASEGT. This CDR3 is 14 amino acids long. CDR3 nucleotides: TGTGCCAGCAGGCTGACAGGAAGTCCATATGGCTACACCTTC. Encoded protein: CASRLTGSPYGYTF.

The J gene is TRBJ2-5, the V gene TRBV5-4; the D is unclear. Per the germline V gene, CDR1 is SGHNT and CDR2 is YYREEE (reference sequence). Trimming removed 0 bases at V and 5 bases at J, with 11 bases between. The CDR3 length is 14 residues. The CDR3 here is CASSLAGRRETQYF. Here the CDR3 DNA reads TGTGCCAGCAGCTTGGCCGGGCGAAGGGAGACCCAGTACTTC. Drawing the rest from reference TRBV5-4 and TRBJ2-5, the complete variable domain is ETGVTQSPTHLIKTRGQQVTLRCSSQSGHNTVSWYQQALGQGPQFIFQYYREEENGRGNFPPRFSGLQFPNYSSELNVNALELDDSALYLCASSLAGRRETQYFGPGTRLLVL.

J is TRBJ2-7 and V is TRBV5-6, with 7 bases fitting TRBD2. V shed 2 bases and J 4 bases; nucleotides not matched to a gene: 6. The V gene's germline CDR1 is SGHDT and CDR2 YYEEEE. The CDR3 is 14 amino acids. The CDR3 spells CASSFGAGEYEQYV. The CDR3 DNA reads as TGTGCCAGCAGCTTTGGGGCGGGGGAGTACGAGCAGTACGTC.

This clonotype was seen repeatedly, ten times or more. CDR3 coding DNA: TGCAGCGTTGAAGATTCGGGACAGCAAGAGACCCAGTACTTC. Translated, it gives CSVEDSGQQETQYF. The chain couples TRBV29-1 to TRBJ2-5, with 7 bases lining up with TRBD1. Losses at the gene ends were 0 bases for V and 2 bases for J; bases not matched to a gene: 3. This CDR3 is built from 14 residues. Germline CDR1 is SQVTM and CDR2 is ANQGSEA.

This clonotype showed up many times. The chain is built from TRBV10-3 and TRBJ2-7, with unresolved D. V lost 11 bases, J lost 2 bases, and 19 bases lay in between. The V gene's germline CDR1 is ENHRY and CDR2 SYGVKD. The CDR3 is 14 residues long. CDR3: CAARSQVGPYEQYF. CDR3 nucleotide sequence: TGTGCCGCACGATCCCAAGTGGGTCCCTACGAGCAGTACTTC.

The genes are TRBV6-5 and TRBJ1-2, with a tentative D call TRBD1 (6 bases). The germline V gene encodes CDR1 MNHEY and CDR2 SVGAGI. CDR3 length equals 14 residues. The germline V and J ends were trimmed by 8 bases and 4 bases, with 17 bases remaining between them. The CDR3 coding sequence is TGTGCCAGCTCTCCCGGGGGACATCCCTATGGCTACACCTTC. This gives the protein CASSPGGHPYGYTF.